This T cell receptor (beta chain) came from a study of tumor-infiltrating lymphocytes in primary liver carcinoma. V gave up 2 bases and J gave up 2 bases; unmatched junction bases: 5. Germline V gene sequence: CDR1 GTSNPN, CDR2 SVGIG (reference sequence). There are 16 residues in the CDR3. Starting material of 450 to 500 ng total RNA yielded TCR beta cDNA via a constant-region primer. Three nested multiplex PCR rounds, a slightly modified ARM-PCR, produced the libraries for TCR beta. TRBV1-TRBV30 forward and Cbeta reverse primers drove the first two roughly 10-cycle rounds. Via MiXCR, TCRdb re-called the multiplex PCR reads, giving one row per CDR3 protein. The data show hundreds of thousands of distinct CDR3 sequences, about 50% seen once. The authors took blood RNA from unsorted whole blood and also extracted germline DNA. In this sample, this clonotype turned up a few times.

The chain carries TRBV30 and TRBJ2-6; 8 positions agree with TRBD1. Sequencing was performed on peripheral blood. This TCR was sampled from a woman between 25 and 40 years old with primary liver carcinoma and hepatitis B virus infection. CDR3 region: CAWSQGALTGANVLTF. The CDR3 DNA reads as TGTGCCTGGAGTCAGGGGGCACTTACTGGGGCCAACGTCCTGACTTTC.